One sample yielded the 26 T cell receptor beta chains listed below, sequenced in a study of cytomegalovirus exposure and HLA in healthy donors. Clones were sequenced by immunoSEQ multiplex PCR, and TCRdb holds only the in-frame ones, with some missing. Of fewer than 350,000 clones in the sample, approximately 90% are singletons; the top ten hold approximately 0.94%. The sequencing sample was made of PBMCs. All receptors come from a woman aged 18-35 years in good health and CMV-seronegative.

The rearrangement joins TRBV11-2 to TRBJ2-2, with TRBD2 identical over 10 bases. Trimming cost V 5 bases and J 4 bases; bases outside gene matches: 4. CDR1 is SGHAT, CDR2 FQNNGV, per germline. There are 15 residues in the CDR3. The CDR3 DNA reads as TGTGCCAGCAGCGGACTAGCGGACCGCACCGGGGAGCTGTTTTTT. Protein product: CASSGLADRTGELFF.

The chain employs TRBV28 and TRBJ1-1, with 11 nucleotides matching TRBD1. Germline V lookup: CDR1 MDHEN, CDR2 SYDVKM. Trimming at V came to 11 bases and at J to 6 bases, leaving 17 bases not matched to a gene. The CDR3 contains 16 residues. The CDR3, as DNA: TGTGCCGCGACGACCGGGACAGGGGGGGGGAGCTCTGAAGCTTTCTTT. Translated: CAATTGTGGGSSEAFF. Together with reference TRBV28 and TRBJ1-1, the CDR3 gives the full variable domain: DVKVTQSSRYLVKRTGEKVFLECVQDMDHENMFWYRQDPGLGLRLIYFSYDVKMKEKGDIPEGYSVSREKKERFSLILESASTNQTSMYLCAATTGTGGGSSEAFFGQGTRLTVV.

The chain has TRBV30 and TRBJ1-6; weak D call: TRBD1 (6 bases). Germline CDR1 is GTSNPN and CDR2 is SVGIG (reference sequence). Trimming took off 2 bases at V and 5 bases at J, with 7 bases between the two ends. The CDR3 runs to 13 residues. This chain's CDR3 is CAWSQGNNSPLHF. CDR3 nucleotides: TGTGCCTGGAGTCAGGGGAATAATTCACCCCTCCACTTT.

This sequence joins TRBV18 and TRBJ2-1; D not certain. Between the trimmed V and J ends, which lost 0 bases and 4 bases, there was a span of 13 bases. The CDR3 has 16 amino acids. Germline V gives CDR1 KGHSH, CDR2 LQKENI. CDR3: CASSPPLPIAYNEQFF. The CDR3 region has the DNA TGTGCCAGCTCACCACCGCTTCCGATAGCATACAATGAGCAGTTCTTC. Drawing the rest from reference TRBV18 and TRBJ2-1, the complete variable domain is NAGVMQNPRHLVRRRGQEARLRCSPMKGHSHVYWYRQLPEEGLKFMVYLQKENIIDESGMPKERFSAEFPKEGPSILRIQQVVRGDSAAYFCASSPPLPIAYNEQFFGPGTRLTVL.

The CDR3: CASSVRTGQGEQFF. In DNA, the CDR3 is TGTGCCAGCAGCGTGAGGACAGGGCAGGGTGAGCAGTTCTTC. The gene calls are TRBV9 and TRBJ2-1, with TRBD1 matching over 8 bases. J was trimmed by 9 bases and V by 2 bases; bases with no gene match: 7. Per the germline V gene, CDR1 is SGDLS and CDR2 is YYNGEE. This CDR3 has 14 amino acids.

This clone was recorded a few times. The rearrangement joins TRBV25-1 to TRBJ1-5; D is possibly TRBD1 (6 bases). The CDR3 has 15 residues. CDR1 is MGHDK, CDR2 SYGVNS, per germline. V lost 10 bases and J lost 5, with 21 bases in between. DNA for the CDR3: TGTGCCACCCAGGGGTCCGGGACGTACGATCAGCCCCAGCATTTT. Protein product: CATQGSGTYDQPQHF.

The CDR3 DNA reads as TGTGCCAGCAGCCCTTCGGCGGGAGTTACCTACGAGCAGTACTTC. Protein: CASSPSAGVTYEQYF. The chain has TRBV7-2 and TRBJ2-7, with 7 bases that match TRBD2. Trimming removed 5 bases from V and 2 bases from J; junction bases left unmatched: 9. This CDR3 is 15 amino acids long. Germline V gene lookup returns CDR1 SGHTA and CDR2 FQGNSA. The complete variable domain, with remaining parts taken from reference TRBV7-2 and TRBJ2-7, reads GAGVSQSPSNKVTEKGKDVELRCDPISGHTALYWYRQSLGQGLEFLIYFQGNSAPDKSGLPSDRFSAERTGGSVSTLTIQRTQQEDSAVYLCASSPSAGVTYEQYFGPGTRLTVT.

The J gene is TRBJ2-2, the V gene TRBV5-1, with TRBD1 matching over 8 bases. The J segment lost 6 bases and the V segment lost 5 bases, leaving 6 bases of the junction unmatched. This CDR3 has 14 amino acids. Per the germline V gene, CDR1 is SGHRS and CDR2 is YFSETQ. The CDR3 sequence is CASRDTGGPGELFF. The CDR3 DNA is TGCGCCAGCAGAGACACAGGGGGACCCGGGGAGCTGTTTTTT.

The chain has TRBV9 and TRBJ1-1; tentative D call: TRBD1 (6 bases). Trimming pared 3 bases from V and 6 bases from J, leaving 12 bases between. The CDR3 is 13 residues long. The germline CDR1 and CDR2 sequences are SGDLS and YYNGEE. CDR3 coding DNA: TGTGCCAGCAGCGGCGACAGGCCCCCTGAAGCTTTCTTT. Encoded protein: CASSGDRPPEAFF.

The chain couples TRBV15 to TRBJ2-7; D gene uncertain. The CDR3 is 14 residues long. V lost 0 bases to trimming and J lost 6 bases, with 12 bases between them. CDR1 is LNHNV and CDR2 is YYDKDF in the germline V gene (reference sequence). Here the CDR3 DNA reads TGTGCCACCAGCAGAGACGCTTTGAACGGCGAGCAGTACTTC. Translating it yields CATSRDALNGEQYF.

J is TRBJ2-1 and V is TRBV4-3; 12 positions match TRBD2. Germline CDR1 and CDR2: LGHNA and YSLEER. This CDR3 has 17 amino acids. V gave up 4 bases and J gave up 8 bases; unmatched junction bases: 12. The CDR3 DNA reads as TGCGCCAGCAGCCGATCCGAGCGACTAGCGGGAGTGGATGAGCAGTTCTTC. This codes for CASSRSERLAGVDEQFF.

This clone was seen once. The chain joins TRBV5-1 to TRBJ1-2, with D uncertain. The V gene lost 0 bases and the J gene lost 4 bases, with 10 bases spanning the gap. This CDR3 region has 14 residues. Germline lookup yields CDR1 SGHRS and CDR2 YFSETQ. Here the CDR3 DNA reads TGCGCCAGCAGCTTGGCGGTGGGCACCTATGGCTACACCTTC. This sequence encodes CASSLAVGTYGYTF.

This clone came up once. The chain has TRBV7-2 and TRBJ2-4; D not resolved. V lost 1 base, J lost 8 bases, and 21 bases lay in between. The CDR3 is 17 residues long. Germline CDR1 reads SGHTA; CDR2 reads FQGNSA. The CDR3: CASSLGGARRLLDIQYF. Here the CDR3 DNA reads TGTGCCAGCAGCTTAGGTGGAGCCCGCCGGCTTTTGGACATTCAGTACTTC.

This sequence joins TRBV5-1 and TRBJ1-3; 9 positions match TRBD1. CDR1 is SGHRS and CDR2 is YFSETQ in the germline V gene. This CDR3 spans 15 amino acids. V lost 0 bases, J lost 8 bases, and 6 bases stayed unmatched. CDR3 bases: TGCGCCAGCAGCTTGGCCTGGGGACAGGGCCACACCATATATTTT. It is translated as CASSLAWGQGHTIYF.

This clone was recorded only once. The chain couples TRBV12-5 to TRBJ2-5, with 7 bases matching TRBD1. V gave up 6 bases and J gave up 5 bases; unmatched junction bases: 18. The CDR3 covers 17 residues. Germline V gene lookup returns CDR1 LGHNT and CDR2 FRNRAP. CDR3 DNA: TGTGCTAGTGGACCCGGGACAGCCTATGTGGCTGGGGAGACCCAGTACTTC. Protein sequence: CASGPGTAYVAGETQYF.

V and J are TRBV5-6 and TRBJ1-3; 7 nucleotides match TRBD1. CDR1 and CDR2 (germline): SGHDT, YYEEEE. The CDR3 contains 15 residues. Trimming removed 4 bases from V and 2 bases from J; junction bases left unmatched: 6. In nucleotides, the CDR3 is TGTGCCAGCAGCGATCTAGGGACAGCTGGAAACACCATATATTTT. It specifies CASSDLGTAGNTIYF.

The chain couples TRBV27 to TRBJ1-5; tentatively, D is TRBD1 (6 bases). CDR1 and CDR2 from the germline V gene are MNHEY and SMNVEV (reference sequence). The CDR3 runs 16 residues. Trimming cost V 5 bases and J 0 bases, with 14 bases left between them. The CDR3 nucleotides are TGTGCCAGCAGTCCGGGGACACCTTATAGCAATCAGCCCCAGCATTTT. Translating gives CASSPGTPYSNQPQHF.

In DNA, the CDR3 is TGTGCCAGCAGCGTAGGTCTAGCGGGACCAGTCTACGAGCAGTACTTC. Amino acid sequence: CASSVGLAGPVYEQYF. The chain combines TRBV9 with TRBJ2-7; 9 bases align to TRBD2. With 0 bases clipped from V and 3 bases from J, the junction kept 7 bases outside the gene matches. This CDR3 has 16 amino acids. CDR1 is SGDLS, CDR2 YYNGEE, per germline.

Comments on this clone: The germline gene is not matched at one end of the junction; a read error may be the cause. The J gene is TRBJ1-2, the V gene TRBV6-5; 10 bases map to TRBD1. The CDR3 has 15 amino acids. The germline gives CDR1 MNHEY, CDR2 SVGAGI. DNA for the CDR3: TGTGCCAGCAGTAACTCCGGGACAGGGGTCTATGGCTACACCTTC. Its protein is CASSNSGTGVYGYTF.

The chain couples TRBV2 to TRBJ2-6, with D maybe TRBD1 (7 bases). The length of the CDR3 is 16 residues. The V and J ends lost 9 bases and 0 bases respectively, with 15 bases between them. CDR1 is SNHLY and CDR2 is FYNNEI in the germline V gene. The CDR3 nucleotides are TGTGCCAGTGGTGGAGGGGACAGCTCTGGGGCCAACGTCCTGACTTTC. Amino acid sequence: CASGGGDSSGANVLTF.

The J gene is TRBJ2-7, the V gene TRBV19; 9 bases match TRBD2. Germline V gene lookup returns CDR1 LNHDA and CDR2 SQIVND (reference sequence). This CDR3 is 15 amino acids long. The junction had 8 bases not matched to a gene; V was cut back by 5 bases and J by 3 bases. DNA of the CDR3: TGTGCCAGTAGTCATACTAGCGGGTCGATCTACGAGCAGTACTTC. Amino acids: CASSHTSGSIYEQYF.

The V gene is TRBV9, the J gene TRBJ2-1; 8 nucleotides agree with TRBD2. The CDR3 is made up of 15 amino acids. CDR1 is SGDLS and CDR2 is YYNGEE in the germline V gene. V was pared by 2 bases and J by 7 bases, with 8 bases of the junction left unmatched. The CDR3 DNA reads TGTGCCAGCAGCGTGCGGGGGGATCCTTTTAATGAGCAGTTCTTC. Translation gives CASSVRGDPFNEQFF.

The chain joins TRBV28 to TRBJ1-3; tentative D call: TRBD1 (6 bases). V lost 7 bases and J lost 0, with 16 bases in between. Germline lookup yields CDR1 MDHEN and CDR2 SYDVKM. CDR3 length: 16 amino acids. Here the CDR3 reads CASTDRGGNSGNTIYF. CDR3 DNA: TGTGCCAGCACCGATAGGGGGGGGAACTCTGGAAACACCATATATTTT.

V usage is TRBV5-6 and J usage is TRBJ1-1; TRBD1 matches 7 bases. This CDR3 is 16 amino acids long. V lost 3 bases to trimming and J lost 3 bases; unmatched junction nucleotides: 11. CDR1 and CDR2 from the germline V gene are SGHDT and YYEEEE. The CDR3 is CASSWPIRQGDTEAFF. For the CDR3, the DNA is TGTGCCAGCAGCTGGCCAATAAGACAGGGCGACACTGAAGCTTTCTTT.

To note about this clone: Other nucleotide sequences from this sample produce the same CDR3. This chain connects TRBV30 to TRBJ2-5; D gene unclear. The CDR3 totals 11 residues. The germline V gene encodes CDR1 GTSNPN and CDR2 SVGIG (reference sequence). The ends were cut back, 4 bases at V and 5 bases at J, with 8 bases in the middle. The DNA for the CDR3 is TGTGCCTGGACAGGCAAGGAGACCCAGTACTTC. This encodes CAWTGKETQYF.

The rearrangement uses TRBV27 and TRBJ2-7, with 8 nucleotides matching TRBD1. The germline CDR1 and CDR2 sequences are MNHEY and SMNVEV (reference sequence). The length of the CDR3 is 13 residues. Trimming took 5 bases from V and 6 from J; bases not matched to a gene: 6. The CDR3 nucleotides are TGTGCCAGCAGTATAGACAGGGGAGGCGAGCAGTACTTC. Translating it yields CASSIDRGGEQYF.